Below, 6 T cell receptor beta chains from the same sample are listed, as sequenced in a study of beta chain features in type 1 diabetes. Expressed TCRB transcripts were sequenced because the isolated RNA had all been reverse transcribed beforehand. Profiling relied on immunoSEQ multiplex PCR, and the TCRdb table lists in-frame clones only, not all of them. The sample includes 330,000 or so clones, over 9.5% seen only once; the top ten take around 0.01%. General study points: Within each of all four CD4+ subsets, Type 1 diabetes patients had TCRB CDR3s that were moderately but significantly shorter.

The antigens of these receptors remain unknown. Sequencing was done on a sample of naive CD4+ T cells from blood. These TCRs come from a young woman with type 1 diabetes.

This clone was counted between two and nine times. V usage is TRBV25-1 and J usage is TRBJ1-3; D remains ambiguous. Trimming removed 6 bases at V and 1 base at J, with 13 bases between. CDR3 length: 15 amino acids. Germline lookup yields CDR1 MGHDK and CDR2 SYGVNS. CDR3 in DNA: TGTGCCAGCAGCGATGGAAGCGGGTCTGGAAACACCATATATTTT. This gives the protein CASSDGSGSGNTIYF.

J is TRBJ2-5 and V is TRBV7-9; a possible D gene is TRBD2 (5 bases). The CDR3 length is 15 residues. The germline V and J ends were trimmed by 0 bases and 5 bases, with 13 bases remaining between them. Germline CDR1 reads SEHNR; CDR2 reads FQNEAQ (reference sequence). DNA for the CDR3: TGTGCCAGCAGCTTAGCCGAGACCTCGGGGGAGACCCAGTACTTC. Residues: CASSLAETSGETQYF.

This chain links TRBV7-2 with TRBJ1-4; D uncertain. V was trimmed by 3 bases and J by 0 bases, leaving 5 bases between them. Per the germline V gene, CDR1 is SGHTA and CDR2 is FQGNSA. This CDR3 comprises 14 residues. The DNA of the CDR3 is TGTGCCAGCAGCTTCCATGCAACTAATGAAAAACTGTTTTTT. This encodes CASSFHATNEKLFF.

This clone has more than one count but fewer than ten. The chain carries TRBV5-1 and TRBJ2-7, with D possibly TRBD1 on 5 matching bases. The CDR3 length is 13 residues. V gave up 0 bases and J gave up 5 bases, with 9 bases separating them. The germline gives CDR1 SGHRS, CDR2 YFSETQ. This chain's CDR3 is CASSLGGRDEQYF. CDR3 sequence (DNA): TGCGCCAGCAGCTTGGGGGGCAGGGACGAGCAGTACTTC.

This clone was found a few times. The J gene is TRBJ2-3, the V gene TRBV9; the D is unclear. V lost 4 bases and J lost 10, with 13 bases in between. Germline CDR1 reads SGDLS; CDR2 reads YYNGEE. The CDR3 runs 12 residues. CDR3 in amino acids: CASSPMSAAQYF. CDR3 DNA sequence: TGTGCCAGCAGCCCAATGAGCGCTGCGCAGTATTTT. The full variable domain, with the rest looked up from reference TRBV9 and TRBJ2-3, is DSGVTQTPKHLITATGQRVTLRCSPRSGDLSVYWYQQSLDQGLQFLIQYYNGEERAKGNILERFSAQQFPDLHSELNLSSLELGDSALYFCASSPMSAAQYFGPGTRLTVL.

This clone was recorded a few times. V gene TRBV2 combines with J gene TRBJ1-2; no clear D gene. The CDR3 sequence is 12 residues long. Trimming shortened V by 3 bases and J by 8 bases, and 10 bases separated the two germline ends. CDR1 is SNHLY and CDR2 is FYNNEI in the germline V gene. In DNA, the CDR3 is TGTGCCAGCAGTGACCGCCGGCGGGGCTACACCTTC. This codes for CASSDRRRGYTF.